Given below is one T cell receptor (beta chain) in context. Its antigen is currently unknown. MiXCR, run by TCRdb on the 5' RACE reads, gives a single entry per CDR3 protein. The data show a few hundred thousand distinct CDR3 sequences, with under 20% seen just once and less than 35% held by the top ten. The data are from a study of CD8 T cells in ankylosing spondylitis. Study conclusions and caveats: Ankylosing spondylitis blood appeared to be characterized by a TCR beta motif of eight highly homologous variants. The study looked at matched synovial fluid samples from ankylosing spondylitis patients. Disease-linked clones were reported to be significantly enriched there. Earlier studies detected some motif variants in reactive arthritis synovial fluid and blood. Disease-associated clones were CD8+ and fairly uncommon in peripheral blood.

This clonotype originated in a male donor with ankylosing spondylitis or in good health (not recorded which). Material: blood, either unsorted or a sorted T cell fraction (not recorded which).

CDR3 sequence (DNA): TGTGCCAGCAGTGAGGGGACAGATACGCAGTATTTT. Its translation: CASSEGTDTQYF. The chain joins TRBV6-4 to TRBJ2-3; no definite D call. The CDR3 is 12 residues long. Germline lookup yields CDR1 MRHNA and CDR2 SNTAGT. Trimming removed 3 bases from V and 3 bases from J, with 4 bases in between.